The clone carrying this T cell receptor beta chain has more than one count but fewer than ten. The target antigen is unknown. V lost 6 bases to trimming and J lost 5 bases; unmatched junction nucleotides: 4. Looked up from germline, CDR1 is SGHRS and CDR2 is YFSETQ. The CDR3 sequence is 13 residues long. TCR alpha and beta CDR3 regions were amplified from RNA using iRepertoire nested multiplex PCR. Tissue mRNA or PBMC total RNA, roughly 85-450 ng, went into one-step reverse transcription and amplification. TCRdb re-called the multiplex PCR reads through MiXCR, storing one row per CDR3 protein. The data contain about 180,000 distinct CDR3 sequences, 43% of them singletons. The sample originates from a study of glioma-infiltrating T cells. Whole-study findings and limits: Above-expected tissue-blood divergence occurred in all gliomas, most in low-grade ones.

Input material: glioma tissue, nonneoplastic brain tissue, or PBMCs (not recorded which). This TCR derives from a human donor with low-grade glioma or glioblastoma, undergoing nonglioma brain surgery, or in good health (not recorded which). The V gene is TRBV5-1, the J gene TRBJ2-1, with 8 positions matching TRBD2. The CDR3 protein is CASKRAGDNEQFF. The CDR3 DNA reads as TGCGCCAGCAAAAGAGCGGGAGACAATGAGCAGTTCTTC.